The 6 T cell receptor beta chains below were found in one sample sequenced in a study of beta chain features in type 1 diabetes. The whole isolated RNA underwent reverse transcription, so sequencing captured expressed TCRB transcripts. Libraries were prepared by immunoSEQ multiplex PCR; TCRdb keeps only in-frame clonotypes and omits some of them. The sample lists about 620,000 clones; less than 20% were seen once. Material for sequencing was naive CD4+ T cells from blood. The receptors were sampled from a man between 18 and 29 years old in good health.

CDR3 region: CASSRGSTNEKLFF. CDR3 nucleotide sequence: TGTGCCAGCAGCCGGGGTTCAACTAATGAAAAACTGTTTTTT. The chain couples TRBV6-5 to TRBJ1-4; D remains unclear. Trimming removed 6 bases from V and 0 bases from J, with 8 bases in between. Germline lookup yields CDR1 MNHEY and CDR2 SVGAGI. This CDR3 comprises 14 residues.

This CDR3 reads CATEIGRDYGYTF. CDR3 sequence (DNA): TGTGCCACCGAGATAGGGCGAGACTATGGCTACACCTTC. The V gene is TRBV7-9, the J gene TRBJ1-2; D unresolved. Germline V CDR1 and CDR2: SEHNR, FQNEAQ (reference sequence). This CDR3 is built from 13 residues. V lost 10 bases, J lost 3 bases, and 15 bases lay in between.

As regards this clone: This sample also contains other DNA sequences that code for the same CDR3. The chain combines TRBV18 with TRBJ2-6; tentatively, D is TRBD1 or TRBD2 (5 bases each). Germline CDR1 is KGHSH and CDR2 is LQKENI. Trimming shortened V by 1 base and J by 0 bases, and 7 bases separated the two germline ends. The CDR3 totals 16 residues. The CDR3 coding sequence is TGTGCCAGCTCACCACAGGGGAGCTCTGGGGCCAACGTCCTGACTTTC. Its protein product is CASSPQGSSGANVLTF.

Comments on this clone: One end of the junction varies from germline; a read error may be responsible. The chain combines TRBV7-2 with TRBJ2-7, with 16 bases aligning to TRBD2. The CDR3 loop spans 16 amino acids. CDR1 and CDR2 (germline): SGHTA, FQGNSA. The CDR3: CASSPPGLAGGPSSHF. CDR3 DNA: TGTGCCAGCAGCCCTCCGGGACTAGCGGGAGGGCCCTCCTCGCACTTC.

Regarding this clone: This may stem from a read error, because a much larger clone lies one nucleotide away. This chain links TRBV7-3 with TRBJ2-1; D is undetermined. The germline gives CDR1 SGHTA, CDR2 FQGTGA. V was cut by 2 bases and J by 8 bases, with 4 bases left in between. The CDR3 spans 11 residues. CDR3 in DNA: TGTGCCAGCAGCTTATCCCATGAGCAGTTCTTC. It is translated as CASSLSHEQFF.

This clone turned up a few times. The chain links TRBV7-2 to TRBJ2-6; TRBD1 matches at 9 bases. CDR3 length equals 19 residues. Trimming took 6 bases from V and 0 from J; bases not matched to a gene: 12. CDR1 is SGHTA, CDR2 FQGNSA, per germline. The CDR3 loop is CASSPLPGQGYSGANVLTF. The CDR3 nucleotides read TGTGCCAGCAGTCCTCTTCCGGGACAGGGTTACTCTGGGGCCAACGTCCTGACTTTC.